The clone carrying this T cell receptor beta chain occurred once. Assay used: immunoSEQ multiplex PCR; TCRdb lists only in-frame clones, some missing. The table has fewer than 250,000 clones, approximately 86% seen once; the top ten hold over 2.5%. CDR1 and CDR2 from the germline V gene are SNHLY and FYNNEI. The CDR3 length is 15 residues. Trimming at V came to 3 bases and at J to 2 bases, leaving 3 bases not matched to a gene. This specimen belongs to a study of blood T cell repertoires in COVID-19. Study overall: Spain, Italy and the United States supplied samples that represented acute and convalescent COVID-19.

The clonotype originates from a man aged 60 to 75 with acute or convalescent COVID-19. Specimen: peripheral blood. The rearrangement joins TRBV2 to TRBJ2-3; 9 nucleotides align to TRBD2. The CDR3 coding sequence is TGTGCCAGCAGTGACTCTAGCGGGGCCACAGATACGCAGTATTTT. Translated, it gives CASSDSSGATDTQYF.